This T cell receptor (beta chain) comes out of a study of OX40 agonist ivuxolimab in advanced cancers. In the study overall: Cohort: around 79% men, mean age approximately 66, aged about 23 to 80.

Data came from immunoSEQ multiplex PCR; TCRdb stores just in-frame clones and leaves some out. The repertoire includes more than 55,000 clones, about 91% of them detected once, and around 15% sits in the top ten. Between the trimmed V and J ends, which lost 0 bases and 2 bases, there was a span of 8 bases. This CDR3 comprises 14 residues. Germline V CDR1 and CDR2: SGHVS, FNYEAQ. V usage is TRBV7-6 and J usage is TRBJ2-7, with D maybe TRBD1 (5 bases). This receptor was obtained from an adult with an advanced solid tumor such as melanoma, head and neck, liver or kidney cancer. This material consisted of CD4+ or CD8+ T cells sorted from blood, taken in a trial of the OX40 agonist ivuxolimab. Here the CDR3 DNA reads TGTGCCAGCAGCTTAGCGCCAGGGACCTACGAGCAGTACTTC. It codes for CASSLAPGTYEQYF. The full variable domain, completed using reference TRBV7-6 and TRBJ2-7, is GAGVSQSPRYKVTKRGQDVALRCDPISGHVSLYWYRQALGQGPEFLTYFNYEAQQDKSGLPNDRFSAERPEGSISTLTIQRTEQRDSAMYRCASSLAPGTYEQYFGPGTRLTVT.